Listed below are T cell receptor beta chains from one sample, sequenced in a study of cytomegalovirus exposure and HLA in healthy donors. The assay was immunoSEQ multiplex PCR, and TCRdb's table has in-frame clones only and misses some. The data hold about 90,000 clones, with 74% observed a single time. Sequencing input: PBMCs. Every receptor here comes from a man under 40 in good health and CMV-seropositive. Both conserved end residues are part of each CDR3. A D gene is named only where the DNA matches it firmly. Clone size is stated in some rows and not others, as once, few, many or a class when expanded.

CDR3nt: TGTGCCAGTAGTATTGCAGGATACACCGGGGAGCTGTTTTTT
CDR3aa: CASSIAGYTGELFF
v_gene: TRBV19
abundance: -
d_gene: -
j_gene: TRBJ2-2

CDR3nt: TGTGCCAGCAGTCCGCCGGGACTACCTTCCTACGAGCAGTACTTC
CDR3aa: CASSPPGLPSYEQYF
v_gene: TRBV28
abundance: -
d_gene: TRBD2
j_gene: TRBJ2-7

CDR3nt: TGTGCCAGCAGCTTAACGGACCCCGGGACAGGAGGGACTGAAGCTTTCTTT
CDR3aa: CASSLTDPGTGGTEAFF
v_gene: TRBV11-1
abundance: -
d_gene: TRBD1
j_gene: TRBJ1-1

CDR3nt: TGTGCCATCAGCCAGGGAAACGGACAAGAGACCCAGTACTTC
CDR3aa: CAISQGNGQETQYF
v_gene: TRBV10-3
abundance: -
d_gene: -
j_gene: TRBJ2-5

CDR3nt: TGTGCCACCAGCGTTAGACGGGGGGGCACCGGGGAGCTGTTTTTT
CDR3aa: CATSVRRGGTGELFF
v_gene: TRBV15
abundance: -
d_gene: TRBD2
j_gene: TRBJ2-2

CDR3nt: TGTGCCAGCAGCCAAGAGAAGGGGGGGACAGGGGTGTGGACTGAAGCTTTCTTT
CDR3aa: CASSQEKGGTGVWTEAFF
v_gene: TRBV14
abundance: -
d_gene: TRBD1
j_gene: TRBJ1-1

CDR3nt: TGCGCCAGCAGCCTAAGCTCCTACGAGCAGTACTTC
CDR3aa: CASSLSSYEQYF
v_gene: TRBV10-1
abundance: few
d_gene: -
j_gene: TRBJ2-7

CDR3nt: TGTGCCAGCAGTGCCTTGGGGATACAGGGCACTGAAGCTTTCTTT
CDR3aa: CASSALGIQGTEAFF
v_gene: TRBV6-1
abundance: -
d_gene: -
j_gene: TRBJ1-1

CDR3nt: TGTGCCAGCAGCGCGACGGGATTTGTTTATGATGAGCAGTTCTTC
CDR3aa: CASSATGFVYDEQFF
v_gene: TRBV9
abundance: -
d_gene: -
j_gene: TRBJ2-1

CDR3nt: TGTGCCAGCAGCCCCGGGACAGGGCAAGAGACCCAGTACTTC
CDR3aa: CASSPGTGQETQYF
v_gene: TRBV5-5
abundance: -
d_gene: TRBD1
j_gene: TRBJ2-5

CDR3nt: TGTGCCAGCAGTTTCCTCACAGATACGCAGTATTTT
CDR3aa: CASSFLTDTQYF
v_gene: TRBV28
abundance: -
d_gene: -
j_gene: TRBJ2-3

CDR3nt: TGCGCCAGCAGCTTGACTAGCGGGGGGACCACAGATACGCAGTATTTT
CDR3aa: CASSLTSGGTTDTQYF
v_gene: TRBV5-1
abundance: -
d_gene: TRBD2
j_gene: TRBJ2-3

CDR3nt: TGTGCCAGCAGCTTCGAGGTCTTCAATCAGCCCCAGCATTTT
CDR3aa: CASSFEVFNQPQHF
v_gene: TRBV7-2
abundance: -
d_gene: -
j_gene: TRBJ1-5

CDR3nt: TGTGCCATCAACGACAAGACAGGGGTCTTAGAAGCTTTCTTT
CDR3aa: CAINDKTGVLEAFF
v_gene: TRBV28
abundance: -
d_gene: TRBD1
j_gene: TRBJ1-1

CDR3nt: TGTGCCAGCAACCGGGGGGCAGTAAAGCAGTTCTTC
CDR3aa: CASNRGAVKQFF
v_gene: TRBV7-9
abundance: -
d_gene: -
j_gene: TRBJ2-1

CDR3nt: TGTGCCAGCTCACTTAGGGGACAGGCCAGCTCCTACGAGCAGTACTTC
CDR3aa: CASSLRGQASSYEQYF
v_gene: TRBV18
abundance: few
d_gene: TRBD1
j_gene: TRBJ2-7

CDR3nt: TGTGCCAGCAGTGAACCAGGGGACTACTCTGGAAACACCATATATTTT
CDR3aa: CASSEPGDYSGNTIYF
v_gene: TRBV6-1
abundance: -
d_gene: -
j_gene: TRBJ1-3

CDR3nt: TGTGCCAGCAGCCTGAGGCCCGCAACTAATGAAAAACTGTTTTTT
CDR3aa: CASSLRPATNEKLFF
v_gene: TRBV9
abundance: -
d_gene: -
j_gene: TRBJ1-4

CDR3nt: TGTGCCAGCAGCACTCTCGGGGGGCTGAGGGAAAAACTGTTTTTT
CDR3aa: CASSTLGGLREKLFF
v_gene: TRBV6-5
abundance: -
d_gene: -
j_gene: TRBJ1-4

CDR3nt: TGTGCCAGCAGTTTACTAGCGGAAAGCACAGATACGCAGTATTTT
CDR3aa: CASSLLAESTDTQYF
v_gene: TRBV2
abundance: -
d_gene: TRBD2
j_gene: TRBJ2-3

CDR3nt: TGCGCCAGCAGCGACGGGGTTCCTGTGCAGCCCCAGAATTTT
CDR3aa: CASSDGVPVQPQNF
v_gene: TRBV4-1
abundance: -
d_gene: -
j_gene: TRBJ1-5

CDR3nt: TGTGCCTGGAGGGAGGGGGCTCATGGCTACACCTTC
CDR3aa: CAWREGAHGYTF
v_gene: TRBV30
abundance: -
d_gene: TRBD1
j_gene: TRBJ1-2

CDR3nt: TGTGCCAGCAGTTACTACGGGGCGGGGACACCCCTCCACTTT
CDR3aa: CASSYYGAGTPLHF
v_gene: TRBV6-6
abundance: few
d_gene: -
j_gene: TRBJ1-6

CDR3nt: TGTGCCAGCTCCGACAGACAGGGACATAACTATGGCTACACCTTC
CDR3aa: CASSDRQGHNYGYTF
v_gene: TRBV18
abundance: -
d_gene: TRBD1
j_gene: TRBJ1-2

CDR3nt: TGCGCCAGCAGCCAAGATCGGCTAGCGGAGTTGAGAGGGGAGCTGTTTTTT
CDR3aa: CASSQDRLAELRGELFF
v_gene: TRBV4-3
abundance: -
d_gene: TRBD2
j_gene: TRBJ2-2

CDR3nt: TGTGCCTGGAGTATCCGGGACAGGGTGGTGCAGTACTTC
CDR3aa: CAWSIRDRVVQYF
v_gene: TRBV30
abundance: -
d_gene: TRBD1
j_gene: TRBJ2-7

CDR3nt: TGTGCTAGTGGTTTGGTATCGGGATCCGCTTTCTTT
CDR3aa: CASGLVSGSAFF
v_gene: TRBV12-5
abundance: once
d_gene: -
j_gene: TRBJ1-1

CDR3nt: TGTGCCAGCAAGATCGCGGGGGGGTGGGAGCAGTACTTC
CDR3aa: CASKIAGGWEQYF
v_gene: TRBV27
abundance: -
d_gene: TRBD2
j_gene: TRBJ2-7

CDR3nt: TGCGCCAGCAGCTTGGAGGGTAGTGGGACACGTGAAGCTTTCTTT
CDR3aa: CASSLEGSGTREAFF
v_gene: TRBV5-1
abundance: -
d_gene: -
j_gene: TRBJ1-1

CDR3nt: TGTGCCAGCAGTGATGACAGGGGGCGAGAAAAACTGTTTTTT
CDR3aa: CASSDDRGREKLFF
v_gene: TRBV6-4
abundance: -
d_gene: TRBD1
j_gene: TRBJ1-4